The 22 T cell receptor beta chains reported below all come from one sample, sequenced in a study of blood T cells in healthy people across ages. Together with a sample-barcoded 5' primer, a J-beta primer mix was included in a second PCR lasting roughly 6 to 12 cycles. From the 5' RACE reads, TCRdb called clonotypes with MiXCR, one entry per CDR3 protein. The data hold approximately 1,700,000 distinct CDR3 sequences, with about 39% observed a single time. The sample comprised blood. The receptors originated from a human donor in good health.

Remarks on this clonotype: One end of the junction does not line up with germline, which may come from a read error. The CDR3 region has the DNA TGTGCCAGCAGTTGGATCACAGATGCGCAGTATTTT. It is translated as CASSWITDAQYF. The chain uses TRBV28 and TRBJ2-3; the D is unclear. CDR1 and CDR2 (germline): MDHEN, SYDVKM. The CDR3 has 12 residues.

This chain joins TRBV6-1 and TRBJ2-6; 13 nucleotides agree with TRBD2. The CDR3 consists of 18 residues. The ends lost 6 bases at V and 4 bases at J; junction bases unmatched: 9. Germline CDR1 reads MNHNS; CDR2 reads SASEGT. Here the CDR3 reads CASRATSGGAYGANVLTF. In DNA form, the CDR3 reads TGTGCCAGCAGGGCAACTAGCGGGGGGGCTTACGGGGCCAACGTCCTGACTTTC.

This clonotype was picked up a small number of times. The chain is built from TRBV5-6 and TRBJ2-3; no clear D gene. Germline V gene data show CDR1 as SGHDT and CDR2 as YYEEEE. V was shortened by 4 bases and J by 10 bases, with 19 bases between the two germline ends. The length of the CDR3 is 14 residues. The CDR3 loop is CASSPNSNMDAQYF. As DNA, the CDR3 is TGTGCCAGCAGCCCGAACTCAAATATGGATGCGCAGTATTTT. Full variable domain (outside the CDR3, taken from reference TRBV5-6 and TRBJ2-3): DAGVTQSPTHLIKTRGQQVTLRCSPKSGHDTVSWYQQALGQGPQFIFQYYEEEERQRGNFPDRFSGHQFPNYSSELNVNALLLGDSALYLCASSPNSNMDAQYFGPGTRLTVL.

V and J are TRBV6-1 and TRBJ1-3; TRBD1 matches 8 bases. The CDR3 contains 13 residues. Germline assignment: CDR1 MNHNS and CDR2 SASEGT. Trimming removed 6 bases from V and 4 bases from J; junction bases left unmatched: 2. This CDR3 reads CASRDREGNTIYF. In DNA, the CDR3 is TGTGCCAGCAGGGACAGGGAAGGAAACACCATATATTTT.

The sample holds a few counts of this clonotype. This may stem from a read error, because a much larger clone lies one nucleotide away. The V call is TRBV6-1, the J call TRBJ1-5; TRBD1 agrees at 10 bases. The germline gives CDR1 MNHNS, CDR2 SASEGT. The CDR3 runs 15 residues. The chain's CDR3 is CARSEEGTGAQPQHF. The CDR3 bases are TGTGCCCGCAGTGAAGAAGGGACAGGGGCTCAGCCCCAGCATTTT.

Here the CDR3 DNA reads TGTGCCAGCAGTGAAGTAGGGGGGGGCGGCGCAGATACGCAGTATTTT. The encoded protein is CASSEVGGGGADTQYF. The chain employs TRBV6-1 and TRBJ2-3, with D possibly TRBD2 on 7 matching bases. The germline CDR1 and CDR2 sequences are MNHNS and SASEGT. V dropped 1 base and J dropped 4 bases, with 15 bases sitting between them. The CDR3 has 16 residues.

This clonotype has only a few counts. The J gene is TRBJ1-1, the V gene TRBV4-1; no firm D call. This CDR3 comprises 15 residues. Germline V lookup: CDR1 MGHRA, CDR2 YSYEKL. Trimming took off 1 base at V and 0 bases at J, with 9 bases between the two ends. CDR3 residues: CASSQGPGMNTEAFF. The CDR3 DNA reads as TGCGCCAGCAGCCAAGGGCCGGGGATGAACACTGAAGCTTTCTTT.

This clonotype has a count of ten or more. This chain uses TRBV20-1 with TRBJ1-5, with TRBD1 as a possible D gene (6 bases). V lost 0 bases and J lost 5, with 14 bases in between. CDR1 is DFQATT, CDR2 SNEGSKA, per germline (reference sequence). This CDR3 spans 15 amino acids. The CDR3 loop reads CSARDSGAPHQPQHF. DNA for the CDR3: TGCAGTGCTAGAGATTCAGGGGCTCCCCATCAGCCCCAGCATTTT.

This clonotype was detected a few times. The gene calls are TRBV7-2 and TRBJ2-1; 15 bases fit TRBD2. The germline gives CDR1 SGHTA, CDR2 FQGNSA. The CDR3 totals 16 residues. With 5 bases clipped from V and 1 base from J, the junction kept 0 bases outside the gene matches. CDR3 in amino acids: CASSGTSGGSYNEQFF. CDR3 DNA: TGTGCCAGCAGCGGGACTAGCGGGGGGTCCTACAATGAGCAGTTCTTC.

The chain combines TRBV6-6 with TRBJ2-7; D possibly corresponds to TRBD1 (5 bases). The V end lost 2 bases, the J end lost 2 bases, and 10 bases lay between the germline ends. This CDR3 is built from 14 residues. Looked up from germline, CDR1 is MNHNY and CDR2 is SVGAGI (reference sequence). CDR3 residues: CASSYPDRPYEQYF. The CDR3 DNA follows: TGTGCCAGCAGTTACCCCGACAGACCCTACGAGCAGTACTTC.

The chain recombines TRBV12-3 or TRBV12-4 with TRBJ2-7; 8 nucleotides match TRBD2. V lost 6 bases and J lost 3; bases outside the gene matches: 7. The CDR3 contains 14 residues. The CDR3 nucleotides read TGTGCCAGCAGCCCGAGTAGCGGGAACTACGAGCAGTACTTC. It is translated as CASSPSSGNYEQYF.

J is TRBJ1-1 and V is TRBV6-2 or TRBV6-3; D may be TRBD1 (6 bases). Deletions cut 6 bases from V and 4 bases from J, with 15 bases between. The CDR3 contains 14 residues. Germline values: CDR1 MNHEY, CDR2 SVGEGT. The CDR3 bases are TGTGCCAGCAGCCGGATTCAGGGGCTCACTGAAGCTTTCTTT. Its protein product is CASSRIQGLTEAFF.

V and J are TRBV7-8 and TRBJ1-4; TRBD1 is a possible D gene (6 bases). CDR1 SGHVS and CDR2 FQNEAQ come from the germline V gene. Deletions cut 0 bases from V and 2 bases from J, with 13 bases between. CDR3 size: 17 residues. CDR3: CASSLAGIRGTNEKLFF. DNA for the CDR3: TGTGCCAGCAGCTTAGCAGGGATCAGGGGTACTAATGAAAAACTGTTTTTT.

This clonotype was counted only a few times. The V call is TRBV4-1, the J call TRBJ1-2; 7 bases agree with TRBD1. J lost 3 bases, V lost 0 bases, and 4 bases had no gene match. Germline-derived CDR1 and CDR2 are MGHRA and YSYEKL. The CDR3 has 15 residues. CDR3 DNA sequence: TGCGCCAGCAGCCAAGATCGACAGGGTTACTATGGCTACACCTTC. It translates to CASSQDRQGYYGYTF.

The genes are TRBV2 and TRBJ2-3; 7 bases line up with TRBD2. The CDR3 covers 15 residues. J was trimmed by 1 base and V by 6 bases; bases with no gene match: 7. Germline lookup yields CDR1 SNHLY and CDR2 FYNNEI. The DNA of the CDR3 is TGTGCCAGCAGAGGAGGTGGGGGGGGCACAGATACGCAGTATTTT. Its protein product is CASRGGGGGTDTQYF.

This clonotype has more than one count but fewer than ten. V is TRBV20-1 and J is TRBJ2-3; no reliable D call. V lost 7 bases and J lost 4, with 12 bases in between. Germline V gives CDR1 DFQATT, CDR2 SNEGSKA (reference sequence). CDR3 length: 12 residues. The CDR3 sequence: CSVRMVADTQYF. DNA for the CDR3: TGCAGTGTTCGGATGGTAGCAGATACGCAGTATTTT.

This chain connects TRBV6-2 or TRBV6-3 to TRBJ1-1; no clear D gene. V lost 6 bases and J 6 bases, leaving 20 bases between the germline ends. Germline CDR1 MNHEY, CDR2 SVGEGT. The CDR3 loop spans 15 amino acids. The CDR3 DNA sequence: TGTGCCAGCAGAACCCCCAGGATACGTGTAGCTGAAGCTTTCTTT. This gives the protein CASRTPRIRVAEAFF.

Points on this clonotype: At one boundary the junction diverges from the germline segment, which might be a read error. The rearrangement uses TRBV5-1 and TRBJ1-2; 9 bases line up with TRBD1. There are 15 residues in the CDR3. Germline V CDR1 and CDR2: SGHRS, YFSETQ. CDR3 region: CANSLTGGKNYGYTF. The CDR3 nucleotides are TGCGCCAACAGCTTGACAGGGGGGAAGAACTATGGCTACACCTTC.

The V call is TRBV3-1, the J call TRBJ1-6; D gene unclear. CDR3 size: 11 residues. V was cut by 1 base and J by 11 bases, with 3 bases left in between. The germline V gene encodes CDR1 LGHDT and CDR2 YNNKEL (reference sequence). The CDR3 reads CASSQGAPLHF. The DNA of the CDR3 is TGTGCCAGCAGCCAAGGGGCACCCCTCCACTTT.

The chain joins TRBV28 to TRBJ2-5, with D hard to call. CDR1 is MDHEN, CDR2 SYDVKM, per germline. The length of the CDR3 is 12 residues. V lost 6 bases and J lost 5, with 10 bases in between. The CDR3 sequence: CASRKVGETQYF. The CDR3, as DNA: TGTGCCAGCAGGAAAGTTGGGGAGACCCAGTACTTC.

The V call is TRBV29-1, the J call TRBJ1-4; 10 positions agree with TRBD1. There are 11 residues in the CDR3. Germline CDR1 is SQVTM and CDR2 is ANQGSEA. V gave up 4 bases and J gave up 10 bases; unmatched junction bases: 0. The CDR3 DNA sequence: TGCAGCGTTGGGACAGGGGGAAAACTGTTTTTT. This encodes CSVGTGGKLFF.

This chain's CDR3 is CASSQRSGGASDTQYF. CDR3 DNA: TGCGCCAGCAGCCAAAGGAGCGGGGGGGCATCAGATACGCAGTATTTT. The chain recombines TRBV4-3 with TRBJ2-3, with 10 bases aligning to TRBD2. The CDR3 totals 16 residues. Germline V CDR1 and CDR2: LGHNA, YSLEER. With V trimmed by 2 bases and J by 4 bases, 6 bases remained unmatched.